These 7 T cell receptor beta chains originate from one sample sequenced in a study of cytomegalovirus exposure and HLA in healthy donors. The PCR made use of 60 Vbeta and 13 Jbeta primers. The repertoire was sequenced with immunoSEQ multiplex PCR; TCRdb's copy has only in-frame clones and lacks some. The sample lists about 87,000 clones, approximately 69% occurring once. Specimen: PBMCs. These receptors were taken from a man aged 25-45 years in good health and CMV-seropositive.

The V gene is TRBV6-1, the J gene TRBJ1-5; D is ambiguous. Trimming removed 6 bases from V and 4 bases from J, with 10 bases in between. This CDR3 is built from 13 residues. Per germline, CDR1 MNHNS and CDR2 SASEGT. This CDR3 reads CASREGFNQPQHF. The CDR3 region has the DNA TGTGCCAGCAGGGAGGGATTTAATCAGCCCCAGCATTTT.

The chain uses TRBV11-2 and TRBJ2-1, with 10 bases fitting TRBD1. The V gene end was trimmed by 4 bases and the J gene end by 6 bases; junction bases not matched to a gene: 6. Germline loops: CDR1 SGHAT, CDR2 FQNNGV. This CDR3 contains 15 residues. The CDR3 DNA sequence: TGTGCCAGCAGCTCAGCAGGACAGGGGGGCAATGAGCAGTTCTTC. It specifies CASSSAGQGGNEQFF.

The V and J genes are TRBV19 and TRBJ1-5, with 7 bases aligning to TRBD1. This CDR3 has 15 residues. Germline CDR1 reads LNHDA; CDR2 reads SQIVND (reference sequence). Unmatched junction bases numbered 7, after V lost 2 bases and J lost 6 bases. DNA of the CDR3: TGTGCCAGTAGTATAACGCGGACAGGTAGTCAGCCCCAGCATTTT. It is translated as CASSITRTGSQPQHF.

CDR3 region: CASSLDTGGGVAFF. For the CDR3, the DNA is TGTGCCAGCAGCCTAGATACGGGGGGCGGCGTAGCTTTCTTT. The gene calls are TRBV5-6 and TRBJ1-1; D might be TRBD1 (6 bases). The CDR3 is 14 residues long. V gave up 4 bases and J gave up 10 bases, with 20 bases separating them. Per the germline V gene, CDR1 is SGHDT and CDR2 is YYEEEE.

This chain uses TRBV5-1 with TRBJ1-2; D is perhaps TRBD1 (5 bases). This CDR3 has 15 amino acids. Trimming took 0 bases from V and 4 from J, leaving 13 bases between them. The V gene's germline CDR1 is SGHRS and CDR2 YFSETQ. The CDR3 loop is CASSLVQGLGYGYTF. CDR3 nucleotides: TGCGCCAGCAGCTTGGTCCAGGGTCTAGGCTATGGCTACACCTTC.

By proportion, this clone is medium-sized. V and J are TRBV6-1 and TRBJ2-1; TRBD2 matches at 10 bases. CDR3 length equals 15 residues. Germline CDR1 and CDR2: MNHNS and SASEGT. The V and J ends lost 1 base and 6 bases, in that order; junction bases with no gene match: 3. The CDR3 loop reads CASSEVTSGANEQFF. Written as DNA, the CDR3 is TGTGCCAGCAGTGAAGTAACTAGCGGGGCCAATGAGCAGTTCTTC.

The chain carries TRBV19 and TRBJ1-5; TRBD1 aligns across 9 bases. This CDR3 region has 18 residues. V shed 2 bases, J shed 1 base, and the junction held 9 bases outside the gene matches. Germline V lookup: CDR1 LNHDA, CDR2 SQIVND (reference sequence). DNA for the CDR3: TGTGCCAGTAGTATACCCGGACAGGGGCGGTCGAGCAATCAGCCCCAGCATTTT. Protein product: CASSIPGQGRSSNQPQHF.